One and the same sample provided the 16 T cell receptor beta chains below, sequenced in a study of blood T cell repertoires in COVID-19. Some clones are missing from TCRdb's copy, which holds only in-frame ones; the method was immunoSEQ multiplex PCR. The sample holds hundreds of thousands of clones, approximately 88% seen once. The specimen was PBMCs or T cells enriched from blood (not recorded which). The receptors were gathered from a woman between 18 and 29 years old who had recovered from COVID-19.

The chain has TRBV19 and TRBJ1-2; D might be TRBD1 (5 bases). Germline lookup yields CDR1 LNHDA and CDR2 SQIVND (reference sequence). Trimming shortened V by 8 bases and J by 7 bases, and 20 bases separated the two germline ends. The CDR3 has 14 amino acids. The CDR3 reads CASQDGTFGGGYTF. CDR3 DNA: TGTGCCAGTCAAGATGGCACATTCGGGGGTGGCTACACCTTC. Based on the CDR3 plus reference TRBV19 and TRBJ1-2, the full variable domain is DGGITQSPKYLFRKEGQNVTLSCEQNLNHDAMYWYRQDPGQGLRLIYYSQIVNDFQKGDIAEGYSVSREKKESFPLTVTSAQKNPTAFYLCASQDGTFGGGYTFGSGTRLTVV.

This rearrangement joins TRBV9 to TRBJ2-1; 11 bases are a match to TRBD1. V lost 2 bases to trimming and J lost 3 bases; unmatched junction nucleotides: 1. The CDR3 runs 15 residues. Germline V gene data show CDR1 as SGDLS and CDR2 as YYNGEE. The CDR3 nucleotides are TGTGCCAGCAGCGTGGGGACAGGGGGCTACAATGAGCAGTTCTTC. This sequence encodes CASSVGTGGYNEQFF.

Concerning this clone: One end of the junction is discordant with germline, which a read error may explain. J is TRBJ2-3 and V is TRBV28, with 8 bases fitting TRBD2. The CDR3 has 14 amino acids. Germline lookup yields CDR1 MDHEN and CDR2 SYDVKM. CDR3 protein: CAGSLGLGTDTQYF. For the CDR3, the DNA is TGTGCCGGCAGTTTGGGACTAGGAACAGATACGCAGTATTTT.

CDR3 residues: CASRARTANTGELFF. CDR3 nucleotide sequence: TGTGCCAGCAGGGCCAGGACTGCCAACACCGGGGAGCTGTTTTTT. This chain joins TRBV14 and TRBJ2-2, with TRBD2 as a possible D gene (5 bases). Trimming left V 6 bases short and J 2 bases short, with 13 bases between. The V gene's germline CDR1 is SGHDN and CDR2 FVKESK. The length of the CDR3 is 15 residues.

V gene TRBV28 combines with J gene TRBJ2-3; D is perhaps TRBD2 (7 bases). The CDR3 runs to 13 residues. Per germline, CDR1 MDHEN and CDR2 SYDVKM. V was clipped by 6 bases and J by 6 bases, with 13 bases between them. In DNA form, the CDR3 reads TGTGCCAGCAGGATAGGGGGGGCGGATACGCAGTATTTT. Amino acids: CASRIGGADTQYF.

This clone came up once. The J gene is TRBJ2-1, the V gene TRBV11-2; TRBD2 is a possible D gene (5 bases). Between the trimmed V and J ends, which lost 8 bases and 15 bases, there was a span of 8 bases. CDR1 and CDR2 from the germline V gene are SGHAT and FQNNGV. The CDR3 consists of 8 residues. CDR3 loop: CASGEGFF. CDR3 bases: TGTGCCAGCGGAGAGGGGTTCTTC.

The chain couples TRBV6-5 to TRBJ1-2; possibly TRBD1 for D (6 bases). This CDR3 has 14 residues. Germline assignment: CDR1 MNHEY and CDR2 SVGAGI. Trimming left V 6 bases short and J 0 bases short, with 11 bases between. The CDR3 sequence is CASSLDRANYGYTF. The CDR3 nucleotides are TGTGCCAGCAGCCTGGACAGAGCTAACTATGGCTACACCTTC.

The V gene is TRBV5-5, the J gene TRBJ1-2; weak D call: TRBD1 (5 bases). The CDR3 has 16 residues. V lost 5 bases and J lost 6, with 23 bases in between. Germline V gene sequence: CDR1 SGHKS, CDR2 YYEKEE (reference sequence). CDR3 residues: CASRLRPPGVGHGYTF. As DNA, the CDR3 is TGTGCCAGCAGGCTTCGTCCGCCGGGGGTGGGGCATGGCTACACCTTC. Full variable domain (outside the CDR3, taken from reference TRBV5-5 and TRBJ1-2): DAGVTQSPTHLIKTRGQQVTLRCSPISGHKSVSWYQQVLGQGPQFIFQYYEKEERGRGNFPDRFSARQFPNYSSELNVNALLLGDSALYLCASRLRPPGVGHGYTFGSGTRLTVV.

The chain carries TRBV5-6 and TRBJ2-5; 10 nucleotides match TRBD1. Losses at the gene ends were 3 bases for V and 5 bases for J; bases not matched to a gene: 19. The CDR3 is 19 residues long. Germline V gene lookup returns CDR1 SGHDT and CDR2 YYEEEE. The CDR3 bases are TGTGCCAGCAGCTCCCAAAACCGGGACAGGGGACTAGGAGGGGAGACCCAGTACTTC. It translates to CASSSQNRDRGLGGETQYF.

The chain employs TRBV7-2 and TRBJ2-7; TRBD2 matches 10 bases. CDR1 is SGHTA, CDR2 FQGNSA, per germline. Trimming cost V 2 bases and J 7 bases; bases outside gene matches: 5. CDR3 length: 14 amino acids. The CDR3 protein is CASSLRSGGEEQYF. As DNA, the CDR3 is TGTGCCAGCAGCTTAAGAAGCGGGGGGGAAGAGCAGTACTTC. Complete variable domain (other parts from reference TRBV7-2 and TRBJ2-7): GAGVSQSPSNKVTEKGKDVELRCDPISGHTALYWYRQSLGQGLEFLIYFQGNSAPDKSGLPSDRFSAERTGGSVSTLTIQRTQQEDSAVYLCASSLRSGGEEQYFGPGTRLTVT.

This clone was found once. V usage is TRBV6-5 and J usage is TRBJ1-1, with D possibly TRBD1 on 5 matching bases. This CDR3 comprises 13 residues. Trimming pared 6 bases from V and 1 base from J, leaving 9 bases between. CDR1 MNHEY and CDR2 SVGAGI come from the germline V gene. In DNA, the CDR3 is TGTGCCAGCAGAGGACAATGGAACACTGAAGCTTTCTTT. This encodes CASRGQWNTEAFF.

This chain joins TRBV27 and TRBJ1-3; tentative D call: TRBD1 (5 bases). The length of the CDR3 is 17 residues. In germline, CDR1 is MNHEY, CDR2 SMNVEV (reference sequence). Trimming took 2 bases from V and 5 from J, leaving 19 bases between them. The CDR3 region is CASSLRGLGWERNTIYF. The CDR3 DNA reads TGTGCCAGCAGTTTAAGGGGTCTGGGTTGGGAAAGAAACACCATATATTTT.

Only one count was recorded for this clone. V usage is TRBV24-1 and J usage is TRBJ2-7; tentatively, D is TRBD1 (6 bases). V dropped 3 bases and J dropped 1 base, with 12 bases sitting between them. The CDR3 spans 15 residues. Germline CDR1 reads KGHDR; CDR2 reads SFDVKD. The CDR3 nucleotides are TGTGCCACCAGTGATCCCGGGACACATTCCTACGAGCAGTACTTC. It codes for CATSDPGTHSYEQYF.

CDR3 DNA sequence: TGTGCCAGCAGTTACTCGGGTCGGCCGGGGACACCCCTCCACTTT. Protein sequence: CASSYSGRPGTPLHF. The genes are TRBV6-5 and TRBJ1-6; D unresolved. Germline-derived CDR1 and CDR2 are MNHEY and SVGAGI. The CDR3 loop spans 15 amino acids. V lost 0 bases and J lost 11, with 14 bases in between.

This chain joins TRBV28 and TRBJ2-7; 10 nucleotides align to TRBD1. The CDR3 covers 14 residues. Unmatched junction bases numbered 8, after V lost 5 bases and J lost 7 bases. Germline loops: CDR1 MDHEN, CDR2 SYDVKM. The CDR3 is CASSPRQGAREQYF. In DNA, the CDR3 is TGTGCCAGCAGTCCACGACAGGGGGCGCGGGAGCAGTACTTC.

This sequence joins TRBV18 and TRBJ1-3; D may be TRBD1 (5 bases). Germline V lookup: CDR1 KGHSH, CDR2 LQKENI. V lost 6 bases, J lost 1 base, and 16 bases lay in between. This CDR3 region has 16 residues. This CDR3 reads CASSDQLAGSGNTIYF. As DNA, the CDR3 is TGTGCCAGCTCCGACCAATTGGCAGGGTCTGGAAACACCATATATTTT.